This entry describes one T cell receptor (beta chain). No antigen is known for it. One end of the junction varies from germline; a read error may be responsible. Other nucleotide sequences from this sample produce the same CDR3. This sample is drawn from a study of shared clonotypes between healthy human individuals (dated by TCRdb to 2019 to 2021). General notes on the study: The cohort comprised a couple of women and three men aged 18 to 49 years. The study deeply sequenced blood TCR repertoires of 5 or 6 healthy adults to estimate repertoire size and the extent of clonotype sharing between individuals. Per donor, three plates each were used for CD4 naive and CD4 memory, two for CD8 naive, and one for CD8 memory. Between about 0.9 and 9 billion PBMCs per donor were obtained by leukapheresis. To increase sequencing depth and limit assay-specific biases, TCR repertoire library preparation and sequencing were carried out by different laboratories using diverse techniques. What the study reported, not specific to this receptor: The genetic and exposure-history diversity represented was limited by the small number of donors. Across a handful of donors, approximately 5% of naive CD4, roughly 3.4% of naive CD8, 2.3% of memory CD4, and approximately 0.4% of memory CD8 clonotypes were shared. Clonotypes shared by all four sorted-subset donors showed higher generation probabilities than non-shared clonotypes. Sampling was limited to blood, and TCR repertoires in tissue likely differ from TCR repertoires in blood. Pairwise subsampling led to the expectation that sequencing depth would affect the degree of clonotype sharing among donors. Rarefaction of sorted-subset datasets indicated incomplete sequencing despite the large sequencing depth. Naive subsets generally had larger estimated clonotype richness than memory subsets did.

Inclusive of the bounding cysteine and phenylalanine, the CDR3 is 13 residues long. Only the CDR3 DNA stays, 39 bases, in frame from base 1. CDR1 and CDR2 (SSHAT, FNYEAQ) derive from the germline V gene (reference sequence). Donors were healthy HIV-negative adults with no recently reported acute infections or vaccinations. Only Caucasian adults living in Nashville, Tennessee, USA were represented among the donors. Magnetic negative selection was used to enrich CD4+ T cells, after which naive cells were positively selected on CD45RA and the negative fraction became the memory subset. Blood was obtained by leukapheresis, after which PBMCs were separated by Ficoll-Histopaque density gradient centrifugation and cryopreserved in liquid nitrogen vapor phase. Analytical flow cytometry was used to check the purity and quantity of each magnetically sorted T cell population. From each sorted fraction, genomic DNA was isolated and quantified by UV absorbance on a Nanodrop 2000c.

Using the deep immunoSEQ assay, multiplex PCR amplified TCR CDR3 regions from genomic DNA. Extracted genomic DNA from each cell subset was spread evenly across all wells of several immunoSEQ 96-well plates, with each plate serving as a replicate. For sorted subsets, around 200 ng genomic DNA, equal to some 28,000 T cell genomes, was loaded into each replicate PCR. The purified libraries were quantified using a Qubit 3.0 fluorometer, sized with a Bioanalyzer 2100, and then quantified again using the KAPA Library Quantification kit. Every immunoSEQ 96-well plate was sequenced on a dedicated single-read 150-cycle Illumina NextSeq 550 flow cell. The authors processed their data as follows. Because only junctional sequences without quality scores were contained in the immunoSEQ output, filtering matching that applied to full-length reads could not be performed. To assign V/J genes and CDR3, sequences were annotated using PyIR, a Python wrapper for IgBLAST v1.9, with IMGT germline references. Reads with weak V/J assignments (E-value above 1e-6), missing CDR3, stop codons, out-of-frame junctions, or ambiguous translated residues were removed. V3J clonotypes were defined as sequences sharing the same inferred V gene, J gene, and CDR3 amino acid sequence. Percentage overlap between repertoires was computed as shared unique clonotypes divided by the size of the smaller repertoire. Three approaches were used to assess repertoire richness: RTK rarefaction, the Chao1 estimator, and Recon v2.1 estimates of unobserved clonotypes. For all TCRbeta clonotypes obtained by the gDNA method from a few donors, generation probabilities were computed with OLGA. TCRdb stores this immuneACCESS table with in-frame sequences only. Part of the clones is absent; in the studies checked, under half of the shortfall reflects unresolved V genes, and no reason is known for the rest. Clonal size and the V and J genes are those of that table, whereas D and trimming came from the DNA. The sample data list 980,000 or so clones, and approximately 76% of these were observed just once. Jointly, the top ten make up about 1.5% of the sample.

Sequencing used memory CD4+ T cells sorted from blood. Read against the paper, the sample's cell subset or site label means: CD45RA-negative fraction. This receptor was taken from a man aged 18 to 35 in good health. The rearrangement combines TRBV7-7 with TRBJ2-2, with the D gene not confidently named. CDR3 sequence: CASSSGPTGELFF. The nucleotides are TGTGCTAGCAGCTCAGGACCCACCGGGGAGCTGTTTTTT.